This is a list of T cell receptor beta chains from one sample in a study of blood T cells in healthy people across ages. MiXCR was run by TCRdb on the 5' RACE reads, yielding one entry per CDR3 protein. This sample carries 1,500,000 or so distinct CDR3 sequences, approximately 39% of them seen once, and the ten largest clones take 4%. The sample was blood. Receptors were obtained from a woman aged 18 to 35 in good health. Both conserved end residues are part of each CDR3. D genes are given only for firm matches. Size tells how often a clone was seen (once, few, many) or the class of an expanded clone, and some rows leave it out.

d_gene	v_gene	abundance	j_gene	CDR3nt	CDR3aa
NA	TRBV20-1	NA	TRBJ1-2	TGCAGTGCTAGAGAGAGGGCCCACTATGGCTACACCTTC	CSARERAHYGYTF
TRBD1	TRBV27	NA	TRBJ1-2	TGTGCCAGCAGTCCTTGGGGGAAACAGGGGTCGGGCTATGGCTACACCTTC	CASSPWGKQGSGYGYTF
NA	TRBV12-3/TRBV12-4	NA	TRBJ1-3	TGTGCCAGCAGCCTTCTGGGGGCCCCCTCTGGAAACACCATATATTTT	CASSLLGAPSGNTIYF
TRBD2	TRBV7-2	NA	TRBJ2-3	TGTGCCAGCAAAAGCGGGGGGGCCGGCACAGATACGCAGTATTTT	CASKSGGAGTDTQYF
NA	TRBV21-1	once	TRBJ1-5	NA	CASTYGCTNQPQHF
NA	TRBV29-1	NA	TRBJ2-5	TGCAACATAGCGGACAATGAGCAGTACTTC	CNIADNEQYF
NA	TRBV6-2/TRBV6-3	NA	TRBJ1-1	TGTGCCAGCATCCCTCGAGGGAAACAGAGCACTGAAGCTTTCTTT	CASIPRGKQSTEAFF
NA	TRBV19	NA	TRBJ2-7	TGTGCCAGTAGTATGGCTGGGATGTCTTACGAGCAGTACTTC	CASSMAGMSYEQYF
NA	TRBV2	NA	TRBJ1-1	TGTGCCAGCAGTGTCGGTACCGGGTTCGCTGAAGCTTTCTTT	CASSVGTGFAEAFF
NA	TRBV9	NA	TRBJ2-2	TGTGCCAGCAGCGTAGGAGGGGTTGACACCGGGGAGCTGTTTTTT	CASSVGGVDTGELFF
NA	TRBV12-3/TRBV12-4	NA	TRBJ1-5	TGTGCCAGCAGTCCAACAACGTCAGGGCCCAGGCAGCCCCAGCATTTT	CASSPTTSGPRQPQHF
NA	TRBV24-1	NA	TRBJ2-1	TGTGCCACCAGTGATCCCGGGGCGGGCAGGGCTGAGCAGTTCTTC	CATSDPGAGRAEQFF
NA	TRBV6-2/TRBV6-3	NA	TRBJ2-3	TGTGCCAGCAGTTACTCGGCTATAGGGGCCCCCACAGATACGCAGTATTTT	CASSYSAIGAPTDTQYF
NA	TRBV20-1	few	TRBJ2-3	TGCAGTGCTAGAGATATGACAGATACGCAGTATTTT	CSARDMTDTQYF
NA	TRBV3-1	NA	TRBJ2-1	TGTGCCAGCAGCCAAGATAATAGGGTCTACAATGAGCAGTTCTTC	CASSQDNRVYNEQFF
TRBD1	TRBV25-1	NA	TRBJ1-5	TGTGCCAGCAGCAGGACAGGGACCAATCAGCCCCAGCATTTT	CASSRTGTNQPQHF
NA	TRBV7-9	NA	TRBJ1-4	TGTGCCAGCAGCTTAGCCCAGGGGTTCGGCCTCCAGGAAAAACTGTTTTTT	CASSLAQGFGLQEKLFF
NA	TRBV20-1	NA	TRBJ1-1	TGCAGTGCTAGATCACGAACAGGGCGACCGGGTGAAGCTTTCTTT	CSARSRTGRPGEAFF
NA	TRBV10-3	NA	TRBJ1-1	TGTGCCATCAGTGAGTCGATAAAATTGGAAGCTTTCTTT	CAISESIKLEAFF
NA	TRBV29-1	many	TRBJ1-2	TGCAGCGCTCGAGACAGTGGCTACACCTTC	CSARDSGYTF
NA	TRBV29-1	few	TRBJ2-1	TGCAGCGTTGGGGGGGGCTATGAGCAGTTCTTC	CSVGGGYEQFF
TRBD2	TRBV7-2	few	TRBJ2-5	TGTGCCAGCAGTAGGGACTACGAAGAGACCCAGTACTTC	CASSRDYEETQYF
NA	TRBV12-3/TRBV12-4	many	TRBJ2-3	TGTGCCAGCAGGCTTGGGGGAGACACAGATACGCAGTATTTT	CASRLGGDTDTQYF
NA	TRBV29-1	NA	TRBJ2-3	TGCAGCGCTGGATACGAAGGACGCACAGATACGCAGTATTTT	CSAGYEGRTDTQYF
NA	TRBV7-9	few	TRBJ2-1	TGTGCCAGCAGTTCCTTGGGACGGCGGTTCTTC	CASSSLGRRFF
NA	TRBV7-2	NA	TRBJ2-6	TGTGCCAGCAGCTTTGGGTCTAGAGTGTCTGGGGCCAACGTCCTGACTTTC	CASSFGSRVSGANVLTF
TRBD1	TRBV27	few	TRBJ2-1	TGTGCCAGCACCCCGAGGGACAGGAGCTCCTACAATGAGCAGTTCTTC	CASTPRDRSSYNEQFF
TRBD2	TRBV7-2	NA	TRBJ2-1	TGTGCCAGCAGTCGAGCGGGAGGGTTATACAATGAGCAGTTCTTC	CASSRAGGLYNEQFF
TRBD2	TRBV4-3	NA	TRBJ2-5	TGCGCCAGCAGCCCGACTAGCGCCTCCCAAGAGACCCAGTACTTC	CASSPTSASQETQYF
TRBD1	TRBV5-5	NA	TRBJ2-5	TGTGCCAACAGCTTCAGGGGGCAAGACAATGAGCAGTACTTC	CANSFRGQDNEQYF
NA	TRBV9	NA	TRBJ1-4	TGTGCCAGCAGCGTTACGTCAGACCAGAGGGGCGAAAAACTGTTTTTT	CASSVTSDQRGEKLFF
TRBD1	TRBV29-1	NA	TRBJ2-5	TGCAGCGTTGAGTGGACAGGTCGGGCCCACAATGAGCAGTACTTC	CSVEWTGRAHNEQYF
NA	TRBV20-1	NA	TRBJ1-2	TGCAGTGCTAGAAAGGGGACGGCCAACTATGGCTACACCTTC	CSARKGTANYGYTF
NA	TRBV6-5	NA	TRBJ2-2	TGTGCCAGCCTCGAGAACACCGGGGAGCTGTTTTTT	CASLENTGELFF
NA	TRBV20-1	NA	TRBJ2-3	TGCAGTGCAAGACAACAGGGTCGGAGAGATACGCAGTATTTT	CSARQQGRRDTQYF
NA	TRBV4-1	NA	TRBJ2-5	TGCGCCAGCAGCCGAGACACCATAACAGAGACCCAGTACTTC	CASSRDTITETQYF
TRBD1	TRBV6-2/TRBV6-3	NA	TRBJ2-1	TGTGCCAGCAGGGGTCCTAGACAGGGGGCATTAGGCGAGCAGTTCTTC	CASRGPRQGALGEQFF
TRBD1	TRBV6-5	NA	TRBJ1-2	TGTGCCAGCAGTACCAGGGACAGGCCGGATGGCTACACCTTC	CASSTRDRPDGYTF
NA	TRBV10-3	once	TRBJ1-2	TGTGCCATCAGTGAGTCCCCGGCCTATGGCTACACCTTC	CAISESPAYGYTF
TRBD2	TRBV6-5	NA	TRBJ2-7	TGTGCCAGCAGACGAGCGGGAGAAGGGGACAATGAGCAGTACTTC	CASRRAGEGDNEQYF
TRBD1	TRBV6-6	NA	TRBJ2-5	TGTGCCAGCAGTTACCCGGACAGGAACAATGAGCAGTACTTC	CASSYPDRNNEQYF
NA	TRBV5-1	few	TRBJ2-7	TGCGCCAGCAGCTTGGTTGAGGCCCCCTACGAGCAGTACTTC	CASSLVEAPYEQYF
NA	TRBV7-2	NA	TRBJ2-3	TGTGCCAGCAGCTTATCCTCTTATACGCGGTATTTT	CASSLSSYTRYF
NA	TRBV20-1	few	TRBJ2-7	TGCAGTGCTAGGCCGGGACCGGATCTCTACGAGCAGTACTTC	CSARPGPDLYEQYF
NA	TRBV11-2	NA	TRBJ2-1	TGTGCCAGCAGCTTAGAGCTCATCCTCGGAAATGAGCAGTTCTTC	CASSLELILGNEQFF
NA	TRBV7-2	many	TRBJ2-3	TGTGCCAGCAGCTTAGCACGCGGCAGGGAAACCCCAGATACGCAGTATTTT	CASSLARGRETPDTQYF
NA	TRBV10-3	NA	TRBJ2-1	TGTGCCATCAGCCAAACGGCTAATGAGCAGTTCTTC	CAISQTANEQFF
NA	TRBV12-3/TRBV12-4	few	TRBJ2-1	TGTGCCAGCAGTTTTAATGGTTTCGATGAGCAGTTCTTC	CASSFNGFDEQFF
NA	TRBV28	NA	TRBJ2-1	TGTGCCAGCAGTTTAAGCCAGGGACCCTACAATGAGCAGTTCTTC	CASSLSQGPYNEQFF
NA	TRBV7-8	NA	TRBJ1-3	TGTGCCAGCAGCCCCTCGTGGGGAGGTGGAAACACCATATATTTT	CASSPSWGGGNTIYF
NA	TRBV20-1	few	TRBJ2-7	TGCAGTGCTAGAGACGGTCGCCAGAGCTCCTACGAGCAGTACTTC	CSARDGRQSSYEQYF
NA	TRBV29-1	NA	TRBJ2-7	TGCAGCGTTCCGGGACAAACAACCTACGAGCAGTACTTC	CSVPGQTTYEQYF
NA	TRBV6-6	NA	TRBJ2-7	TGTGCCGAACAAACGGGAGAGTATAATGAGCAGTACTTC	CAEQTGEYNEQYF
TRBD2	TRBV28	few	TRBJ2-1	TGTGCCAGCAGTGCGGGACTAGCGGGATTTGAGCAGTTCTTC	CASSAGLAGFEQFF
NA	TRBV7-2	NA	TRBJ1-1	TGTGCCAGCAGCTTAGATGTGCGGAACACTGAAGCTTTCTTT	CASSLDVRNTEAFF
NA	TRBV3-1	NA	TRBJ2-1	TGTGCCAGCAGCCAATCCGTAAGGGGGTCCTACAATGAGCAGTTCTTC	CASSQSVRGSYNEQFF
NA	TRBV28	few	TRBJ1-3	TGTGCCAGCACTACTCGGCGATTCACTGGAAACACCATATATTTT	CASTTRRFTGNTIYF
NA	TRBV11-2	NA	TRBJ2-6	TGTGCCAGCAGCCCCATTCTGGGTTCCTCTGGGGCCAACGTCCTGACTTTC	CASSPILGSSGANVLTF
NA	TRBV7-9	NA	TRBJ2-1	TGTGCCAGCAGCTTAGCTCTACAAGAGACCCAGTTCTTC	CASSLALQETQFF